This T cell receptor (beta chain) was found in a study of patients with pleural tuberculosis (dated by TCRdb to the mid-2010s). The sequencer listed for this sample is Illumina Genome Analyzer IIx. TCRdb itself trimmed the public reads at Q25 with fastp, ran MiXCR and retained productive beta chains. Merged by CDR3 protein, the rows form single entries marked with the most common genes and DNA. The sample profile shows 45,000 to 55,000 distinct CDR3 sequences; about 7.9% of them were found once. 15% to 20% of the sample is taken by the ten largest. This clonotype occurred many times. Its specific antigen is unknown. Base qualities are not provided; no much larger clone lies one nucleotide away. V is pruned by 4 bases and J by 4 bases, leaving 7 bases of the junction without a gene match. The germline V gene gives CDR1 as SGHAT and CDR2 as FQNNGV. The CDR3 measures 15 amino acids from cysteine to phenylalanine. The CDR3 DNA has 45 bases and is translated from base 1.

The TCR originated in a human donor with pleural tuberculosis. The rearrangement joined TRBV11-2 to TRBJ1-5; TRBD1 matches 7 bases in the middle. The bases read TGTGCCAGCAGCTCTACCCGGGACAGAAATCAGCCCCAGCATTTT. This encodes CASSSTRDRNQPQHF.